A selection of T cell receptor beta chains follows, all from one sample in a study of cytomegalovirus exposure and HLA in healthy donors. TCRdb's copy holds only in-frame clones and misses some; the assay was immunoSEQ multiplex PCR. The repertoire holds roughly 60,000 clones, with roughly 90% as singletons. The sequenced material came from PBMCs. These receptors all stem from a woman younger than 45 in good health and CMV-seronegative. The CDR3 runs from the conserved cysteine through the conserved F or W. The order of the fields is clone size, V gene, D gene, J gene, CDR3 DNA, CDR3 protein. D genes are given only for firm matches. A clone size is listed for some rows: how often the clone was seen (once, few, many), or a class if it is expanded.

clone size: once; V gene: TRBV15; D gene: .; J gene: TRBJ2-2; CDR3 DNA: TGTGCCACCAGCAGCGGAGGGTTCGATTGGCTGTTTTTT; CDR3 protein: CATSSGGFDWLFF
clone size: .; V gene: TRBV11-2; D gene: .; J gene: TRBJ1-2; CDR3 DNA: TGTGCCAGCAGCTCCCTCTCGGCGGAGGGAAGCTATGGCTACACCTTC; CDR3 protein: CASSSLSAEGSYGYTF
clone size: .; V gene: TRBV7-2; D gene: TRBD1; J gene: TRBJ1-2; CDR3 DNA: TGTGCCAGCAGCTCCATACGGGACAGGGGGCAGGGTAACTATGGCTACACCTTC; CDR3 protein: CASSSIRDRGQGNYGYTF
clone size: .; V gene: TRBV9; D gene: .; J gene: TRBJ1-2; CDR3 DNA: TGTGCCAGCAGCGAAGGGATAGAGCCAGGGGTTGCTGGCTACACCTTC; CDR3 protein: CASSEGIEPGVAGYTF
clone size: once; V gene: TRBV27; D gene: TRBD2; J gene: TRBJ2-1; CDR3 DNA: TGTGCCAGCAGTTTATGGCTAGCGGGAAGGGTAGATGAGCAGTTCTTC; CDR3 protein: CASSLWLAGRVDEQFF
clone size: .; V gene: TRBV5-1; D gene: .; J gene: TRBJ2-1; CDR3 DNA: TGCGCCAGCAGCTTAGGCGGGGAAGGCTACAATGAGCAGTTCTTC; CDR3 protein: CASSLGGEGYNEQFF
clone size: .; V gene: TRBV6-1; D gene: .; J gene: TRBJ2-5; CDR3 DNA: TGTGCCAGCAGTGAAAACTACTCTGCGGAGACCCAGTACTTC; CDR3 protein: CASSENYSAETQYF
clone size: .; V gene: TRBV18; D gene: .; J gene: TRBJ2-4; CDR3 DNA: TGTGCCAGCTCACCACCGGCGGGGGCCAAAAACATTCAGTACTTC; CDR3 protein: CASSPPAGAKNIQYF
clone size: .; V gene: TRBV5-1; D gene: TRBD1; J gene: TRBJ2-7; CDR3 DNA: TGCGCCAGCAGCCTGGAGACAGGGGGATACGAGCAGTACTTC; CDR3 protein: CASSLETGGYEQYF
clone size: .; V gene: TRBV27; D gene: TRBD1; J gene: TRBJ2-1; CDR3 DNA: TGTGCCAGCAGACGCACTTCCGGGACAGGGAATGTCAATGAGCAGTTCTTC; CDR3 protein: CASRRTSGTGNVNEQFF
clone size: .; V gene: TRBV10-3; D gene: TRBD2; J gene: TRBJ2-7; CDR3 DNA: TGTGCCATCAGCGAACTAGCGGGAGGCCGGGGGGAGCAGTACTTC; CDR3 protein: CAISELAGGRGEQYF
clone size: .; V gene: TRBV6-5; D gene: TRBD2; J gene: TRBJ2-1; CDR3 DNA: TGTGCCAGCAGTTACGGGCTAGCGGGAGGGAGGGGGCAGTTCTTC; CDR3 protein: CASSYGLAGGRGQFF
clone size: .; V gene: TRBV4-1; D gene: .; J gene: TRBJ1-1; CDR3 DNA: TGCGCCAGCAGCCTGCAGTACATGAACACTGAAGCTTTCTTT; CDR3 protein: CASSLQYMNTEAFF
clone size: .; V gene: TRBV4-2; D gene: .; J gene: TRBJ1-5; CDR3 DNA: TGTGCCAGCAGCCAAGACCCAGGGGCTCGGCAGCCCCAGCATTTT; CDR3 protein: CASSQDPGARQPQHF
clone size: once; V gene: TRBV5-1; D gene: .; J gene: TRBJ2-6; CDR3 DNA: TGCGCCAGCAGCCGCGGGGCGCTCGGGGCCAACGTCCTGACTTTC; CDR3 protein: CASSRGALGANVLTF
clone size: once; V gene: TRBV10-3; D gene: TRBD1; J gene: TRBJ1-5; CDR3 DNA: TGTGCCATCAGTGAGGGGACAGGGTTAAGTCAGCCCCAGCATTTT; CDR3 protein: CAISEGTGLSQPQHF
clone size: .; V gene: TRBV10-3; D gene: TRBD1; J gene: TRBJ1-5; CDR3 DNA: TGTGCCATCAGTGAGGTATCCGGGACAGGAGTGATCCCCCAGCATTTT; CDR3 protein: CAISEVSGTGVIPQHF
clone size: .; V gene: TRBV10-2; D gene: .; J gene: TRBJ2-3; CDR3 DNA: TGCGCCAGCAGTTTGTGGGCGAACACAGATACGCAGTATTTT; CDR3 protein: CASSLWANTDTQYF
clone size: few; V gene: TRBV7-2; D gene: TRBD2; J gene: TRBJ2-1; CDR3 DNA: TGTGCCAGCAGCCAACTAGTGGGACTAGCGGGCCCCAATGAGCAGTTCTTC; CDR3 protein: CASSQLVGLAGPNEQFF
clone size: once; V gene: TRBV28; D gene: .; J gene: TRBJ2-3; CDR3 DNA: TGTGCCAGCAGGGGGGGAACCCTCACAGATACGCAGTATTTT; CDR3 protein: CASRGGTLTDTQYF
clone size: .; V gene: TRBV5-6; D gene: TRBD1; J gene: TRBJ2-7; CDR3 DNA: TGTGCCAGCAGCTTGGTTTCAGGGGGATACGAGCAGTACTTC; CDR3 protein: CASSLVSGGYEQYF
clone size: .; V gene: TRBV28; D gene: TRBD2; J gene: TRBJ2-3; CDR3 DNA: TGTGCCAGCAGTTTAGGGGGACTAGCGGGAGCCGTAACAGATACGCAGTATTTT; CDR3 protein: CASSLGGLAGAVTDTQYF
clone size: .; V gene: TRBV30; D gene: .; J gene: TRBJ1-5; CDR3 DNA: TGTGCCTGGAGTGAGAATTTAATGGCCTCTAATCAGCCCCAGCATTTT; CDR3 protein: CAWSENLMASNQPQHF
clone size: .; V gene: TRBV11-3; D gene: TRBD2; J gene: TRBJ2-7; CDR3 DNA: TGTGCCAGCAGCCCGGGACTAGCGGGCCTATACGAGCAGTACTTC; CDR3 protein: CASSPGLAGLYEQYF
clone size: once; V gene: TRBV5-4; D gene: TRBD2; J gene: TRBJ2-5; CDR3 DNA: TGTGCCAGCAGCTTGGGACTAGCGGGAGTCGTACAGACCCAGTACTTC; CDR3 protein: CASSLGLAGVVQTQYF
clone size: .; V gene: TRBV7-6; D gene: .; J gene: TRBJ2-2; CDR3 DNA: TGTGCCAGCAGCCGCAGACTCGGCGGGGAGCTGTTTTTT; CDR3 protein: CASSRRLGGELFF
clone size: .; V gene: TRBV9; D gene: TRBD1; J gene: TRBJ2-2; CDR3 DNA: TGTGCCAGCAGCGGCCGGGACAGAAACACCGGGGAGCTGTTTTTT; CDR3 protein: CASSGRDRNTGELFF
clone size: once; V gene: TRBV7-3; D gene: .; J gene: TRBJ1-2; CDR3 DNA: TGTGCCAGCAGCCCCTCCGGGGTAGCTAACTATGGCTACACCTTC; CDR3 protein: CASSPSGVANYGYTF
clone size: .; V gene: TRBV19; D gene: TRBD2; J gene: TRBJ2-7; CDR3 DNA: TGTGCCAGTAGTATGCTAGCGGGGAGCTCCTACGAGCAGTACTTC; CDR3 protein: CASSMLAGSSYEQYF